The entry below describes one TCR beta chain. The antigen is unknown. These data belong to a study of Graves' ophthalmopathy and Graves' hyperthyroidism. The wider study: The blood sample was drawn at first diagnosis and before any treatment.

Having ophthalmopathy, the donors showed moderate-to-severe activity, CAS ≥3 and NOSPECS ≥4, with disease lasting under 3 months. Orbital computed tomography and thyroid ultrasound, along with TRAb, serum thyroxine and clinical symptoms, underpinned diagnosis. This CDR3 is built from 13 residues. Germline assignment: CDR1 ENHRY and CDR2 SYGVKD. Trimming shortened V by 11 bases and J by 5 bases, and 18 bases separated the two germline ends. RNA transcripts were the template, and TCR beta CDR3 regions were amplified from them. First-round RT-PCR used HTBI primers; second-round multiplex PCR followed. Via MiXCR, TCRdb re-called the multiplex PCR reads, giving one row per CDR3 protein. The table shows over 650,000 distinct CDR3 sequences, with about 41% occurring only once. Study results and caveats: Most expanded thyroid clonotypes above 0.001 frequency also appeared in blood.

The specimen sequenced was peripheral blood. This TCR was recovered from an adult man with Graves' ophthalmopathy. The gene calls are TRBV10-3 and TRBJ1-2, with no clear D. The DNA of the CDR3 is TGTGCCGGCAGTCCTCGCCCCGGGTATGGCTACACCTTC. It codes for CAGSPRPGYGYTF.